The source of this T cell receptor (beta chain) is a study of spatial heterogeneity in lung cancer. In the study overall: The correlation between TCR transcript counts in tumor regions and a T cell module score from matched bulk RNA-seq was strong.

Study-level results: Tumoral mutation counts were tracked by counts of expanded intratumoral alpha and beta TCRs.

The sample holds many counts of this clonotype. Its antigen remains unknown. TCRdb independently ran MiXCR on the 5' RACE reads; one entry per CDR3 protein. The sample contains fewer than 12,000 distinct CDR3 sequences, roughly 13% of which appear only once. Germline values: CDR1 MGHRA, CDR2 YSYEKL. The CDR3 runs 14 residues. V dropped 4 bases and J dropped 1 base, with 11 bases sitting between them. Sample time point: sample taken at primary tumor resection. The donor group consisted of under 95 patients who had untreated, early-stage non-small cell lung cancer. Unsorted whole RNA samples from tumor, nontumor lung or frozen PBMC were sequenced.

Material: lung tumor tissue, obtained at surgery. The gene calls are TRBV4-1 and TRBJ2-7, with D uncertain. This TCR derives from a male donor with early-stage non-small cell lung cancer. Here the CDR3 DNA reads TGCGCCAGCAGCCGCCTTGGCGCGTCCTACGAGCAGTACTTC. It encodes CASSRLGASYEQYF.